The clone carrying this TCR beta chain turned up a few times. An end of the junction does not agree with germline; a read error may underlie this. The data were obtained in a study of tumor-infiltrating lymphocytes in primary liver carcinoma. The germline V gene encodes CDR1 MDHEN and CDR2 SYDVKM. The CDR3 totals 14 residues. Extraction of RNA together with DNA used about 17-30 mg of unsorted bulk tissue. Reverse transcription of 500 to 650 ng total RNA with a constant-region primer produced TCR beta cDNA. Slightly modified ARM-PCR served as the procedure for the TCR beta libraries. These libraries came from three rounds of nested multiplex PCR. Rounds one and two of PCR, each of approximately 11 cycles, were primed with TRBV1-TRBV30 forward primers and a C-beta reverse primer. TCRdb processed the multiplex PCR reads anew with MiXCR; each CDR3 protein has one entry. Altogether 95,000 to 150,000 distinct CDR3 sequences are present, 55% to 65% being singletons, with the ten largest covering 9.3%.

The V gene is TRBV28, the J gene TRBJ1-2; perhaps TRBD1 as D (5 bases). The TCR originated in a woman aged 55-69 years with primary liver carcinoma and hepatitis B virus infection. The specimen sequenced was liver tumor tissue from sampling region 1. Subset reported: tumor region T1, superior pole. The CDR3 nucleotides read TGTTCCAGCAGTTTGGGACCGGGGGGCTATGGCTACACCTTC. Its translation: CSSSLGPGGYGYTF.